The rows below give T cell receptor beta chains drawn from one sample of a study of response to subunit inactivated influenza vaccine. TCRdb passed the RT-PCR reads through MiXCR, listing each CDR3 protein once. This sample has about 780,000 distinct CDR3 sequences, with approximately 18% found just once. The source material was PBMCs from blood, sampled roughly 5 days after vaccination. The receptors originated from a man aged 45-60 years who received an inactivated influenza vaccine. Each CDR3 is given with its conserved first and last residue. D genes are given only for firm matches. Not all rows give a size; the values are once, few, many and, for expanded clones, a class.

d_call j_call clone_size v_call cdr3_aa cdr3_nt
. TRBJ1-5 few TRBV6-1 CASSEPGQINQPQHF TGTGCCAGCAGTGAACCAGGGCAGATCAATCAGCCCCAGCATTTT
. TRBJ2-6 . TRBV4-1 CASSTGGPFSGANVLTF TGCGCCAGCAGTACGGGGGGCCCCTTCTCTGGGGCCAACGTCCTGACTTTC
. TRBJ2-7 . TRBV11-2 CASSLGGVQSGHEQYF TGTGCCAGCAGCTTAGGCGGGGTTCAGAGTGGCCACGAGCAGTACTTC
TRBD1 TRBJ2-3 . TRBV9 CASSVVSGTAYSTDTQYF TGTGCCAGCAGCGTAGTTTCCGGGACAGCCTATAGCACAGATACGCAGTATTTT
. TRBJ2-3 . TRBV2 CASSDPTVPDTQYF TGTGCCAGCAGTGATCCGACAGTTCCAGATACGCAGTATTTT
TRBD2 TRBJ2-3 few TRBV20-1 CSATPTSGPLDTQYF TGCAGTGCCACACCGACTAGCGGGCCTTTAGATACGCAGTATTTT
. TRBJ1-1 . TRBV18 CASSPPQGTEAFF TGTGCCAGCTCACCACCCCAAGGCACTGAAGCTTTCTTT
TRBD2 TRBJ2-7 . TRBV4-3 CASSQDWTSFSYEQYF TGCGCCAGCAGCCAAGATTGGACTAGCTTCTCCTACGAGCAGTACTTC
TRBD2 TRBJ2-3 . TRBV5-1 CASSLGHQLAGGADTQYF TGCGCCAGCAGCTTGGGACATCAACTAGCGGGGGGCGCAGATACGCAGTATTTT
TRBD2 TRBJ2-1 few TRBV6-2/TRBV6-3 CASSLTSGGAYNEQFF TGTGCCAGCAGTTTGACTAGCGGGGGGGCCTACAATGAGCAGTTCTTC
TRBD2 TRBJ2-3 many TRBV12-3/TRBV12-4 CASSLIVASGGRTDTQYF TGTGCCAGCAGTTTAATAGTTGCTAGCGGGGGGCGCACAGATACGCAGTATTTT
. TRBJ1-1 . TRBV20-1 CSARPVNTEAFF TGCAGTGCTAGGCCTGTGAACACTGAAGCTTTCTTT
. TRBJ1-1 few TRBV29-1 CSVSDRLNTEAFF TGCAGCGTTTCGGACAGACTGAACACTGAAGCTTTCTTT
TRBD2 TRBJ2-1 few TRBV27 CASRARGLAGGGEQFF TGTGCCAGCAGGGCCCGAGGGCTAGCGGGAGGGGGTGAGCAGTTCTTC
. TRBJ1-2 . TRBV18 CASSPDGPMRYTF TGTGCCAGCTCACCGGACGGGCCTATGAGGTACACCTTC
. TRBJ2-7 many TRBV11-2 CASSTLTGGVLRLQYF TGTGCCAGCAGCACACTAACAGGGGGGGTCCTACGATTGCAGTACTTC
TRBD2 TRBJ2-5 few TRBV20-1 CSAYLLAGGYQETQYF TGCAGTGCTTATTTACTAGCGGGGGGCTACCAAGAGACCCAGTACTTC
. TRBJ2-3 many TRBV5-5 CASSLQGTTDTQYF TGTGCCAGCAGCTTACAAGGGACCACAGATACGCAGTATTTT
. TRBJ2-4 few TRBV20-1 CSACADNKNIQYF TGCAGTGCTTGTGCGGACAACAAAAACATTCAGTACTTC
. TRBJ1-1 once TRBV20-1 CSARAAEANTEAFF TGCAGTGCTAGAGCTGCGGAAGCGAACACTGAAGCTTTCTTT